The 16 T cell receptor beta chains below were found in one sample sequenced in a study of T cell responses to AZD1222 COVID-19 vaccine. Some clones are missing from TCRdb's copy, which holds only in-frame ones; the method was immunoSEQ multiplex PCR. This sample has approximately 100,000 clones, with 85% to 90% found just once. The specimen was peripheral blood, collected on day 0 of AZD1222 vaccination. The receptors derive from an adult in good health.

CDR3 loop: CASSREGAYTF. Here the CDR3 DNA reads TGTGCCAGCAGCCGGGAGGGGGCCTACACCTTC. The chain joins TRBV3-1 (or the pseudogene TRBV3-2) to TRBJ1-2, with 7 bases that match TRBD1. V lost 4 bases and J lost 10; bases outside the gene matches: 3. Germline CDR1 reads LGHDT; CDR2 reads YNNKEL (reference sequence). This CDR3 has 11 residues.

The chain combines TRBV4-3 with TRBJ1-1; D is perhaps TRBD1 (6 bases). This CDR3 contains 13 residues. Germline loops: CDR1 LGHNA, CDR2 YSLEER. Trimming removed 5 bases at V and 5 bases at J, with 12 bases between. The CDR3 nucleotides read TGCGCCAGCAGCTTCTTCAGGGGAACTGAAGCTTTCTTT. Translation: CASSFFRGTEAFF.

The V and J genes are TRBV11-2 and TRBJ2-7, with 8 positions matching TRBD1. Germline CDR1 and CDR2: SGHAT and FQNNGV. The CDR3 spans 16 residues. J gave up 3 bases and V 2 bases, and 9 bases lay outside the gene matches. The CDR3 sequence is CASSLTWTGRDYEQYF. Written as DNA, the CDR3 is TGTGCCAGCAGCTTAACCTGGACAGGGCGAGACTACGAGCAGTACTTC.

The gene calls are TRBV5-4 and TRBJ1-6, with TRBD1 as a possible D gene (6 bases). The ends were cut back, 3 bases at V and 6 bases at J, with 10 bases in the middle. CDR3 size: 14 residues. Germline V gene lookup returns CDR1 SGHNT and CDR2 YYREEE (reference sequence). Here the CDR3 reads CASSSPDSNSPLHF. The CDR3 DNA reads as TGTGCCAGCAGCTCGCCGGACAGTAATTCACCCCTCCACTTT.

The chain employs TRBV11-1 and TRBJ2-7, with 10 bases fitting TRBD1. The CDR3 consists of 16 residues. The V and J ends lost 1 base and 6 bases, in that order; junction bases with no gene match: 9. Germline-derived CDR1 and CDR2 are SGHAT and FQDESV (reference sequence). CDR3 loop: CASSLETLTGGGEQYF. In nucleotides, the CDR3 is TGTGCCAGCAGCTTAGAGACCCTGACAGGGGGCGGCGAGCAGTACTTC.

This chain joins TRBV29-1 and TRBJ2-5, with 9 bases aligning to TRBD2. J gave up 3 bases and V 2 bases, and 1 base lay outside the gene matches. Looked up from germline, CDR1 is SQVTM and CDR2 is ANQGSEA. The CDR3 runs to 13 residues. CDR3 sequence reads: CSVEIAGEETQYF. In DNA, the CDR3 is TGCAGCGTTGAAATAGCGGGGGAAGAGACCCAGTACTTC.

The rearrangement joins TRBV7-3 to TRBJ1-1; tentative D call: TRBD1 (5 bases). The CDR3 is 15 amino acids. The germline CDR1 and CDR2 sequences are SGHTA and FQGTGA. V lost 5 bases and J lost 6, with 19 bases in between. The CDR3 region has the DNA TGTGCCAGCAGCCATACGGGGCAGGGTATCGCTGAAGCTTTCTTT. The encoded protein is CASSHTGQGIAEAFF.

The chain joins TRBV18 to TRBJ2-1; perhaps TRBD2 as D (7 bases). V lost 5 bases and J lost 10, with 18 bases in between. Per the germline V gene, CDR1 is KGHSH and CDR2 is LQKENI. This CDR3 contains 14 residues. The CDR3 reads CASSSEGGPWEQFF. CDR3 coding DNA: TGTGCCAGCTCATCAGAGGGGGGGCCGTGGGAGCAGTTCTTC. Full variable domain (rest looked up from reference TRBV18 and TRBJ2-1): NAGVMQNPRHLVRRRGQEARLRCSPMKGHSHVYWYRQLPEEGLKFMVYLQKENIIDESGMPKERFSAEFPKEGPSILRIQQVVRGDSAAYFCASSSEGGPWEQFFGPGTRLTVL.

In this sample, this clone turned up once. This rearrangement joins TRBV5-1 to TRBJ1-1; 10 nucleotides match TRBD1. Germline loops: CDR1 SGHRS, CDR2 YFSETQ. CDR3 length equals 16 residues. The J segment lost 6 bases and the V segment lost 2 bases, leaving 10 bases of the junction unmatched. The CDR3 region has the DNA TGCGCCAGCAGCTTTACCTCCGGGACAGGGGCCGCTGAAGCTTTCTTT. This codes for CASSFTSGTGAAEAFF.

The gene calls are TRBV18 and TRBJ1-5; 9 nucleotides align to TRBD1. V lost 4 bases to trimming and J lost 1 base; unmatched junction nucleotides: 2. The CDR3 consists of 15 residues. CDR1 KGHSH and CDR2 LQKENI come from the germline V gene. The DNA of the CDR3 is TGTGCCAGCTCACGCACAGGGGGCAGCAATCAGCCCCAGCATTTT. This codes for CASSRTGGSNQPQHF.

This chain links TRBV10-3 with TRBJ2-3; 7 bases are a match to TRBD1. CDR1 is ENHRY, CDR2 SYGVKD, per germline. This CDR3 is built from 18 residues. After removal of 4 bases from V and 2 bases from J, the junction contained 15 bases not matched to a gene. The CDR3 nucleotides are TGTGCCATCAGTGGAAGGCAGGGGGAGCACACACACACAGATACGCAGTATTTT. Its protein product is CAISGRQGEHTHTDTQYF.

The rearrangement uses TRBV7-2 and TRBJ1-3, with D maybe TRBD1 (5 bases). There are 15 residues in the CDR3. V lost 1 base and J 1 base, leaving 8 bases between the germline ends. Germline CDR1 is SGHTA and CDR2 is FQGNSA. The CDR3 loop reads CASSLGRASGNTIYF. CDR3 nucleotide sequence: TGTGCCAGCAGCTTAGGCAGGGCTTCTGGAAACACCATATATTTT.

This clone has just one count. The CDR3 bases are TGCGCCAGCAGCTTGAGGCGTGGGGACACCGGGGAGCTGTTTTTT. Residues: CASSLRRGDTGELFF. The chain combines TRBV5-1 with TRBJ2-2; D is unclear. Trimming took off 1 base at V and 3 bases at J, with 10 bases between the two ends. The length of the CDR3 is 15 residues. Germline lookup yields CDR1 SGHRS and CDR2 YFSETQ.

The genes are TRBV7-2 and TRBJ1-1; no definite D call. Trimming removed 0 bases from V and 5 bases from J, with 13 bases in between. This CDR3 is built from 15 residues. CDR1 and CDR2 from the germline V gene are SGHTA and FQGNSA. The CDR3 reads CASSLAPTVGTEAFF. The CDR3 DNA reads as TGTGCCAGCAGCTTAGCCCCGACGGTGGGGACTGAAGCTTTCTTT. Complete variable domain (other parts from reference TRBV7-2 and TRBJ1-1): GAGVSQSPSNKVTEKGKDVELRCDPISGHTALYWYRQSLGQGLEFLIYFQGNSAPDKSGLPSDRFSAERTGGSVSTLTIQRTQQEDSAVYLCASSLAPTVGTEAFFGQGTRLTVV.

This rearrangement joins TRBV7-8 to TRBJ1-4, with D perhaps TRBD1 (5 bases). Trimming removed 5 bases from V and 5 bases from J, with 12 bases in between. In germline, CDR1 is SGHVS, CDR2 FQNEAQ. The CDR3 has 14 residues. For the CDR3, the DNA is TGTGCCAGCAGCGAACAGGAACGGAATGAAAAACTGTTTTTT. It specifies CASSEQERNEKLFF.

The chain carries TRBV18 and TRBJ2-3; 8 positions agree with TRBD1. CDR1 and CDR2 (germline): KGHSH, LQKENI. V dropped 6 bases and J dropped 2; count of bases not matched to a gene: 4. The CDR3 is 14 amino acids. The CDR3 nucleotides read TGTGCCAGCTCTCGGGGACAGGACACAGATACGCAGTATTTT. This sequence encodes CASSRGQDTDTQYF.